This TCR beta chain originates from a study of vaccination and CD4 T cells after COVID-19 (dated by TCRdb to the early 2020s). For context, the study as a whole: Convalescent patients had a positive SARS-CoV-2 result on nasal swab PCR, and of these patients, nine had mild disease and one had severe disease. Two doses of either the Pfizer-BioNTech BNT162b2 vaccine (n=8) or the Moderna mRNA-1273 vaccine (n=2) were administered to participants. Control cultures used a CEFX viral epitope pool as positive control, an HIV-1 Nef peptide pool as negative control, or no peptide. The convalescent cohort included six males and four females, with two Hispanic individuals, seven Caucasians, two Asians and one multiracial person. Post-COVID blood samples were collected from convalescent patients a median of around 96 days after diagnosis, with a range of roughly 35 to 161 days. Post-vaccine blood samples were taken a median of around 70 days after the second vaccine dose, with a range of 14 to 241 days. The cultures were stimulated with overlapping spike peptide pools from SARS-CoV-2 and from the common cold coronaviruses HCoV-NL63, HCoV-OC43 and HCoV-229E. The spike-specific CD4+ TCR repertoire was compared before and after mRNA vaccination in approximately ten COVID-19 convalescent patients and 4 infection-naive healthy vaccine recipients.

Library preparation employed PCR. TCR sequencing of DNA from cultured CD4+ T cells used the Oncomine TCR Beta short-read assay at the Johns Hopkins FTIC core. The QIAamp micro DNA kit was used to extract genomic DNA from the cultured CD4+ T cells. Oncomine TCR Beta libraries from cultured CD4+ T cells were pooled with unique dual indexes and sequenced on an Illumina iSeq 100. As for the authors' bioinformatics: Non-productive sequences were removed, and CDR3s not starting with C, not ending with F or W, or shorter than 7 amino acids were discarded. Antigen-specific clonotypes were identified with the MANAFEST web application by comparing peptide-stimulated wells with reference and other culture wells. To be called positive, a clone needed an FDR below 0.05, an odds ratio above 5, and a productive frequency above 0.1% in at least two of three replicate wells. A clonotype counted as cross-reactive if it showed significant expansion both in the SARS-CoV-2 spike wells and in at least one common cold coronavirus spike condition. Levenshtein distances (stringdist) and unrooted phylogenetic trees (ape) in R version 3.6.1 were used to assess CDR3 homology. TCRdb itself trimmed the public reads at Q25 with fastp, ran MiXCR and retained productive beta chains. For every CDR3 protein sequence, its rows merge into one entry that carries the most common genes and DNA. In this record, the V and J calls reflect TCRdb's handling and not the investigators' own analysis. This sample is represented by about 19,000 distinct CDR3 sequences; approximately 33% of them were singletons. The top ten hold about 15% of the sample.

The research as a whole found: Although the median number of SARS-CoV-2-reactive clonotypes went up from some 23 after infection to approximately 40 after vaccination, the increase was not significant. The study included relatively few convalescent patients and did not analyze early timepoints after natural infection. In convalescent patients, a median around 90% of post-vaccine SARS-CoV-2-reactive clones were detected only after vaccination, suggesting vaccine-specific priming. In convalescent patients, nearly all vaccine-specific clones (304 of 307) were found to be mono-reactive for SARS-CoV-2 spike rather than cross-reactive with common cold coronaviruses.

Explained via the paper, the treatment or condition label denotes: approximately 10-day PBMC culture with coronavirus spike peptide pools or control peptides (ViraFEST assay). The ViraFEST assay, used in the study, expanded antigen-specific T cells with peptide pools and then identified the expanded clonotypes through TCR sequencing. The convalescent patients' positive SARS-CoV-2 PCR tests were from March to December 2020, which was before the Alpha, Beta and Delta variants emerged in the United States. Each well held millions of PBMCs cultured with 10 ug/ml peptide pools in IMDM containing 5% human AB serum and around 9 IU/ml IL-2. Half of the culture medium was replaced with fresh IL-2-containing medium on days 3 and 7. After 10 days of culture, CD4+ T cells were isolated by negative selection using the EasySep CD4+ T cell isolation kit. Ficoll-Paque Plus gradient centrifugation was used to isolate PBMCs from whole blood, and the isolated PBMCs were then either used fresh or cryopreserved at -140C. In general, triplicate wells were set up for every culture condition.

The CDR3 runs 13 residues from the cysteine to the phenylalanine. CDR3 DNA only is kept here, 39 bases in frame from base 1. The V end loses 5 bases and the J end loses 4 bases, and a stretch of 8 bases separates them. Looking up the germline V gene yields CDR1 MNHNS and CDR2 SASEGT. This clonotype was counted only a few times. Its antigen is currently not known. No much larger clone exists at a distance of one base, and base qualities are not known. Here the chain combines TRBV6-1 and TRBJ2-2; the D region possibly corresponds to TRBD2 (5 bases align). This receptor was obtained from a human donor with COVID-19. The specimen was cultured CD4+ T cells from blood. At the DNA level, the sequence is TGTGCCAGCAGTAAACGGGGCACCGGGGAGCTGTTTTTT. It codes for CASSKRGTGELFF.